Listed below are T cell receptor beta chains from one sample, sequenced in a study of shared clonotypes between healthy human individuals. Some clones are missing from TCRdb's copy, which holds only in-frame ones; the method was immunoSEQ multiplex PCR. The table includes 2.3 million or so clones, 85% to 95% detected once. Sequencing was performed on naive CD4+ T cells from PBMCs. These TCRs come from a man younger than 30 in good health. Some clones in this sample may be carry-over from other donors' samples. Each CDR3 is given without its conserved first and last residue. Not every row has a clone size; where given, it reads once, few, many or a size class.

CDR3: ATSRDAGGEKLF
J: TRBJ1-4
size: NA
V: TRBV15

CDR3: ASSFGGQGLETQY
J: TRBJ2-5
size: NA
V: TRBV28

CDR3: SVEDLADTQY
J: TRBJ2-3
size: few
V: TRBV29-1

CDR3: ASSPRVGGGRNEQF
J: TRBJ2-1
size: NA
V: TRBV11-2

CDR3: ASSAGTGGETQY
J: TRBJ2-5
size: NA
V: TRBV27

CDR3: SVERVLNTEAF
J: TRBJ1-1
size: NA
V: TRBV29-1

CDR3: ASSPSPSNEKLF
J: TRBJ1-4
size: NA
V: TRBV5-6

CDR3: AWSLLQGRETQY
J: TRBJ2-5
size: NA
V: TRBV30

CDR3: ASSARQGQETQY
J: TRBJ2-5
size: NA
V: TRBV9

CDR3: ASSYPDRTYGYT
J: TRBJ1-2
size: NA
V: TRBV6-6

CDR3: ASSRTGVYGYT
J: TRBJ1-2
size: NA
V: TRBV19

CDR3: ASRQGTANTEAF
J: TRBJ1-1
size: NA
V: TRBV6-5

CDR3: ASSLQGAPPNSPLH
J: TRBJ1-6
size: NA
V: TRBV28

CDR3: ASSTSGTYNEQF
J: TRBJ2-1
size: once
V: TRBV11-2

CDR3: ASSLTRLGSNEQF
J: TRBJ2-1
size: NA
V: TRBV7-3

CDR3: ASSQDWLDTQY
J: TRBJ2-3
size: NA
V: TRBV4-3

CDR3: ASSPRGGPYEQY
J: TRBJ2-7
size: NA
V: TRBV7-2

CDR3: ASSPQGLAGGLPDVETQY
J: TRBJ2-5
size: once
V: TRBV4-2

CDR3: ASSGRRLESYEQY
J: TRBJ2-7
size: NA
V: TRBV2

CDR3: ASSQELRGSGNTIY
J: TRBJ1-3
size: NA
V: TRBV4-2

CDR3: ASLPYPGLEAF
J: TRBJ1-1
size: once
V: TRBV19

CDR3: ASSPRQGGTEAF
J: TRBJ1-1
size: NA
V: TRBV7-3

CDR3: AWSVYNEQF
J: TRBJ2-1
size: NA
V: TRBV30

CDR3: ATTGSLYEQY
J: TRBJ2-7
size: NA
V: TRBV10-2

CDR3: ASSTYTAGDIYTEAF
J: TRBJ1-1
size: NA
V: TRBV11-2

CDR3: AISESGGQY
J: TRBJ2-7
size: NA
V: TRBV10-3

CDR3: ASSTRGEKLF
J: TRBJ1-4
size: NA
V: TRBV5-3

CDR3: ASSFGSRETQY
J: TRBJ2-5
size: NA
V: TRBV7-8

CDR3: ASSLGDRSSPQH
J: TRBJ1-5
size: once
V: TRBV5-1

CDR3: ASSIYPDYGYT
J: TRBJ1-2
size: NA
V: TRBV19

CDR3: ASSSNGQEETQY
J: TRBJ2-5
size: once
V: TRBV7-3

CDR3: ASSSLGNEQF
J: TRBJ2-1
size: NA
V: TRBV11-3

CDR3: ASSLKQGRKLF
J: TRBJ1-4
size: once
V: TRBV28

CDR3: ASSWSAGIGYEQY
J: TRBJ2-7
size: NA
V: TRBV5-1

CDR3: ASSFKVTGANVLT
J: TRBJ2-6
size: NA
V: TRBV5-4